This TCR beta chain was captured in a study of CD8+ T cells in alopecia areata. About the research overall: Once tofacitinib had been taken for 6 to 18 months, 6 months off drug followed. Study outcomes and limitations: Between patients, shared TCR sequences were less clear than in mice. This was possibly due in part to HLA diversity in the patient population.

The CDR3 consists of 11 residues. V was cut by 7 bases and J by 0 bases, with 5 bases left in between. Germline V CDR1 and CDR2: DFQATT, SNEGSKA (reference sequence). RNA was extracted and reverse transcribed into cDNA as the sequencing template. The assay was immunoSEQ multiplex PCR, and TCRdb's table has in-frame clones only and misses some. The sample holds about 97,000 clones; around 38% are singletons and the top ten take approximately 1.4%. Comment on this clone: Its antigen remains unknown.

Alopecia areata patients provided lesional scalp punch biopsies and peripheral blood, both collected for the study. Sequenced input: CD4+ T cells sorted from blood. V and J are TRBV20-1 and TRBJ2-3; D ambiguous. This TCR derives from a human donor with alopecia areata. CDR3 bases: TGCAGTGGGGAAAGCACAGATACGCAGTATTTT. This translates into CSGESTDTQYF.